This T cell receptor beta chain appears in the sequencing data of a study of CXCR3-negative and CXCR3-positive naive CD8 T cells. Study context: Cumulative TRB read yield was approximately 135 million, averaging about 1.5 +/- 0.3 million per library. Study-level results: In naive cells, CXCR3-negative and CXCR3-positive subsets had similar TRBV-TRBJ usage; memory cells differed. When CXCR3-positive naive cells were set against CXCR3-negative naive cells, the former had more hydrophobic TRB CDR3s. Diversity proved comparably high across both naive subsets and much lower in memory CD8+ cells.

With respect to this clonotype: Its antigen is unknown.

This CDR3 contains 17 residues. The germline gives CDR1 SEHNR, CDR2 FQNEAQ (reference sequence). 5' RACE that incorporated UMI labels was used to prepare the TRB cDNA libraries. TCRdb reprocessed the 5' RACE reads and reports one entry per CDR3 protein, with no DNA. The listing records tens of thousands of distinct CDR3 sequences. The sequenced material came from naive CXCR3- CD8+ T cells from blood. As to subset: CD45RO-CCR7+CD27+CD95- naive CD8+ T cells lacking CXCR3 (TNR3-). The source is a human donor in good health. Some clones in this sample may be carry-over from other donors' samples. This rearrangement joins TRBV7-9 to TRBJ1-1; the D call of TRBD1 rests on TCRdb alone, since no DNA is present to check it. This CDR3 is CASSSPRLGRWGTEAFF.